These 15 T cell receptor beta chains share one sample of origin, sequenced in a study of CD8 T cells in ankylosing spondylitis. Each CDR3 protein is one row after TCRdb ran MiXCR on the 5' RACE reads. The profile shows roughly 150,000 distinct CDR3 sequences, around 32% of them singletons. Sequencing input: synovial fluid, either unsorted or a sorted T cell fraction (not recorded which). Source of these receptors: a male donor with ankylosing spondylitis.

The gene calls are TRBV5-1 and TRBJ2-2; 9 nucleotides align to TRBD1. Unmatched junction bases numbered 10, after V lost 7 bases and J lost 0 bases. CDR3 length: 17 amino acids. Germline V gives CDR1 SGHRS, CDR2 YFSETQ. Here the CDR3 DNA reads TGCGCCAGCGAGGAAGGAAACAGGGGGCCGAACACCGGGGAGCTGTTTTTT. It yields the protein CASEEGNRGPNTGELFF.

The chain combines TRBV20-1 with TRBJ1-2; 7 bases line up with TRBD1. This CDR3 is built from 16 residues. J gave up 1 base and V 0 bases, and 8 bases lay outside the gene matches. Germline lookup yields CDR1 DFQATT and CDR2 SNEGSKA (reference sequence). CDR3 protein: CSARDGPGQNNYGYTF. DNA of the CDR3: TGCAGTGCTAGAGATGGTCCGGGACAGAATAACTATGGCTACACCTTC.

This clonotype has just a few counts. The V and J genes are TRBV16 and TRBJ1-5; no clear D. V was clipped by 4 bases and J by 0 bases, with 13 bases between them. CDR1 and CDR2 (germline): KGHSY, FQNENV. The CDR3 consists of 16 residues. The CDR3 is CASSRSQADSNQPQHF. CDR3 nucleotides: TGTGCCAGCAGCCGGAGTCAGGCTGATAGCAATCAGCCCCAGCATTTT.

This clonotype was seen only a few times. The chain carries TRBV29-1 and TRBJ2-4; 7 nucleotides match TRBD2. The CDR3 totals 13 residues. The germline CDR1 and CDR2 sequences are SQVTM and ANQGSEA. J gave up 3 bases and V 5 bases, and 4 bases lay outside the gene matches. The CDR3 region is CSVSSGGKNIQYF. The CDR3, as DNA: TGCAGCGTTTCTTCGGGGGGCAAAAACATTCAGTACTTC.

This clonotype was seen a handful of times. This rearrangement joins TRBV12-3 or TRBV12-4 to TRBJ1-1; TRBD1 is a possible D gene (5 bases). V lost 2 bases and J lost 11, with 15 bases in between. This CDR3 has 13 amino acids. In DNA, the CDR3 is TGTGCCAGCAGTTTAATGGGCCGTTCAGGGGCTTTCTTT. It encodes CASSLMGRSGAFF.

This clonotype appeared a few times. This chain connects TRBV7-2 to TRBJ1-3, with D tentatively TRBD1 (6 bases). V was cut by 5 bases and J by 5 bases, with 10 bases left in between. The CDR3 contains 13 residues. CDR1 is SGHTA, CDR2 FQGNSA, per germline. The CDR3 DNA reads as TGTGCCAGCAGCACAGGGAATAGAAACACCATATATTTT. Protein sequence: CASSTGNRNTIYF.

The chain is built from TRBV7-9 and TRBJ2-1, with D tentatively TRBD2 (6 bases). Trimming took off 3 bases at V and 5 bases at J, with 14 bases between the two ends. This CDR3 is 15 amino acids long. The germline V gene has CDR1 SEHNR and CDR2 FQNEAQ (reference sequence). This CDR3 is CASSLAPEGHNEQFF. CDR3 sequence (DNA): TGTGCCAGCAGCTTGGCGCCGGAGGGACACAATGAGCAGTTCTTC.

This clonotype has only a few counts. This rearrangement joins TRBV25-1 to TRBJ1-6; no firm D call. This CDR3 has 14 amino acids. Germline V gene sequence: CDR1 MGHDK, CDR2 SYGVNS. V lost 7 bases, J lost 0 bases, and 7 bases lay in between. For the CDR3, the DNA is TGTGCCAGCAATCGCGGCTCCTATAATTCACCCCTCCACTTT. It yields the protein CASNRGSYNSPLHF.

In DNA, the CDR3 is TGCAGTGCTAGAGCCGGGGTCGGGGAGCAGTACTTC. It encodes CSARAGVGEQYF. The chain combines TRBV20-1 with TRBJ2-7, with a weak D call TRBD2 (5 bases). Germline values: CDR1 DFQATT, CDR2 SNEGSKA (reference sequence). This CDR3 region has 12 residues. The V end was cut by 1 base, the J end by 7 bases, with 11 bases between.

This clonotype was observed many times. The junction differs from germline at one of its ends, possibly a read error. The CDR3 region is CASSFTSEPHRF. The CDR3 DNA reads as TGTGCCAGCAGCTTTACTAGCGAACCTCACCGCTTC. The chain uses TRBV7-9 and TRBJ2-1, with 7 bases that match TRBD2. CDR3 length equals 12 residues. The germline gives CDR1 SEHNR, CDR2 FQNEAQ (reference sequence).

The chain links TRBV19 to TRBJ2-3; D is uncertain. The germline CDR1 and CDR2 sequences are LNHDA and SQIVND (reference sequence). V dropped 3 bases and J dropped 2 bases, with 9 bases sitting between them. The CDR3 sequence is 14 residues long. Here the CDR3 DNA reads TGTGCCAGTAGTATGGGGAAGGCCACAGATACGCAGTATTTT. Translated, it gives CASSMGKATDTQYF.

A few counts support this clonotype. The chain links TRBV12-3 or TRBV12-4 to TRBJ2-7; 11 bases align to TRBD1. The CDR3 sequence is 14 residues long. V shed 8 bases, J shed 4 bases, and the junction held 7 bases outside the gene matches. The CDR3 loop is CASRYGTGGYEQYF. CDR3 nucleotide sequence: TGTGCCAGCCGATACGGGACAGGGGGTTACGAGCAGTACTTC.

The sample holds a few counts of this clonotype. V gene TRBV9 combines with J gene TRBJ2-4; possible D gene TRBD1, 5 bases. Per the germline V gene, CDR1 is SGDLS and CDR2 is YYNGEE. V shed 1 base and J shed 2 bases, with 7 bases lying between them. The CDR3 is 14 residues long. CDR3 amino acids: CASSVQDTKNIQYF. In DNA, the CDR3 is TGTGCCAGCAGCGTACAGGACACCAAAAACATTCAGTACTTC.

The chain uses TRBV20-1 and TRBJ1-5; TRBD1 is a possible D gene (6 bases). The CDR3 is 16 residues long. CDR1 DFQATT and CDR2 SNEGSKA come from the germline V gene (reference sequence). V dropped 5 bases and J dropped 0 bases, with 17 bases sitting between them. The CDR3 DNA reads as TGCAGTGCTGGCGCCGGGGGCGCCTATAGCAATCAGCCCCAGCATTTT. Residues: CSAGAGGAYSNQPQHF.

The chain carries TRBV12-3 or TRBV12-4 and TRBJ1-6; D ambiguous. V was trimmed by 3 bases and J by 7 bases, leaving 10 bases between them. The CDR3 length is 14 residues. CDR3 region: CASSLGGSNSPLHF. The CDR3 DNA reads TGTGCCAGCAGTTTGGGAGGGAGCAATTCACCCCTCCACTTT.